Sequencing of this T cell receptor beta chain was carried out in a study of blood T cell repertoires in COVID-19 (dated by TCRdb to the early 2020s). Some background on the complete study: The collaborator samples originated in the United States, Italy and Spain and spanned the acute and convalescent phases of COVID-19. Subjects who had been exposed to COVID-19, were actively infected with it, or had recovered from it provided the deeply sampled blood TCRbeta repertoires that made up the dataset. The samples were drawn from the first 160 participants of the ongoing ImmuneRACE study and from 950 to 1,500 subjects provided by 6 global collaborators. The repertoires were released in a freely available public database intended as a resource for research on the immune response to SARS-CoV-2. The material from the prospective study consisted of cDNA or gDNA derived from T cells, B-cell-depleted T cells, or PBMCs. Sample metadata almost always included a de-identified subject ID, COVID-19 status, age in years and sex. HLA class I and class II types, where available, came from metadata supplied by the sample provider rather than from assay-based typing. The full study reports these points: How much clinical and demographic metadata was included differed by source and by participant, and the metadata was provided uncurated.

This clone was seen once. The clone's antigen remains unknown. Base qualities are not recorded, but no much larger clone differs from it by a single base. The immunoSEQ Assay, a bias-controlled multiplex PCR, was used to amplify TCRbeta CDR3 regions from genomic DNA. In the paper's pipeline: Within the assay, amplification of reference gene primers was used to estimate how many nucleated cells each sample contained. To quantify the absolute abundance of each unique TCRbeta CDR3 rearrangement, sequence reads were collapsed and filtered. Productive Simpson clonality was computed per sample as the square root of Simpson's diversity index over productive rearrangements. Not all clones reach the TCRdb copy of this immuneACCESS table, which keeps in-frame sequences only. Checked studies attribute under half of the gap to unresolved V genes and leave the rest unexplained. V, J and clone size were drawn from that table, and D and trimming were deduced from the DNA. The sample records 150,000 to 200,000 clones, roughly 90% of which are singletons. The ten largest clones take up over 15% of the sample.

Collaborating institutions collected whole blood in K2EDTA tubes following their own protocols. For TCRbeta analysis, collaborators shipped samples as frozen whole blood, isolated PBMCs, or DNA extracted from either of those sample types. This clonotype was obtained from a man in his sixties with active or convalescent COVID-19. Sequencing was performed on peripheral blood.

The nucleotides read TGCGCCAGCGGAACAGGAAGACAAGAGACCCAGTACTTC. Its protein reads: CASGTGRQETQYF. The chain was built from TRBV10-2 and TRBJ2-5; the D gene is possibly TRBD1, with 5 bases matching. The junction carries 12 bases between V and J, which are trimmed by 8 bases and 2 bases respectively. CDR1 WSHSY and CDR2 SAAADI were looked up in the germline V gene. The CDR3 numbers 13 residues from cysteine through phenylalanine. The read is trimmed to its CDR3 DNA, 39 bases read in frame from base 1.